The 6 T cell receptor beta chains presented below share a single source sample, sequenced in a study of spatial heterogeneity in lung cancer. As to time point: sample taken at primary tumor resection. No cell sorting; template was whole RNA from tumor, lung tissue or PBMC. TCRdb independently ran MiXCR on the 5' RACE reads; one entry per CDR3 protein. The sample yields some 100,000 distinct CDR3 sequences, approximately 12% seen once. This specimen consisted of PBMCs, obtained at surgery. These receptors all come from a male donor with early-stage non-small cell lung cancer.

The table lists this clonotype with many counts. The V gene is TRBV6-5, the J gene TRBJ1-1; D gene ambiguous. V lost 2 bases to trimming and J lost 4 bases, with 11 bases between them. Germline V gene lookup returns CDR1 MNHEY and CDR2 SVGAGI. The CDR3 has 14 residues. CDR3 in amino acids: CASSYAVRSTEAFF. The CDR3, as DNA: TGTGCCAGCAGTTACGCGGTTAGGAGCACTGAAGCTTTCTTT.

In its sample, this clonotype was seen many times. The chain recombines TRBV29-1 with TRBJ2-1; D ambiguous. The CDR3 consists of 12 residues. Looked up from germline, CDR1 is SQVTM and CDR2 is ANQGSEA. V was clipped by 6 bases and J by 5 bases, with 11 bases between them. The CDR3 DNA reads as TGCAGCGTCCCCGGGCTTCACAATGAGCAGTTCTTC. Translation gives CSVPGLHNEQFF.

The rearrangement links TRBV20-1 to TRBJ2-1; 10 bases agree with TRBD1. The CDR3 totals 15 residues. V shed 3 bases and J 7 bases; nucleotides not matched to a gene: 9. Germline V gene data show CDR1 as DFQATT and CDR2 as SNEGSKA (reference sequence). CDR3 nucleotide sequence: TGCAGTGCTAGTCCGGGACAGGGGTCTGTTAATGAGCAGTTCTTC. This codes for CSASPGQGSVNEQFF.

The V call is TRBV29-1, the J call TRBJ2-3; D unclear. There are 10 residues in the CDR3. The V end was cut by 4 bases, the J end by 4 bases, with 3 bases between. Per germline, CDR1 SQVTM and CDR2 ANQGSEA. The CDR3: CSVVADTQYF. The CDR3 coding sequence is TGCAGCGTTGTCGCAGATACGCAGTATTTT.

The chain has TRBV29-1 and TRBJ2-5; TRBD1 is a possible D gene (6 bases). Trimming stripped 6 bases from V and 10 bases from J, with 12 bases between. The CDR3 loop spans 10 amino acids. Germline CDR1 SQVTM, CDR2 ANQGSEA. Written as DNA, the CDR3 is TGCAGCGTCCGGGTCAGGGGCCAGTACTTC. Translated, it gives CSVRVRGQYF.

The gene calls are TRBV7-9 and TRBJ1-6; D is possibly TRBD1 (6 bases). The CDR3 loop spans 14 amino acids. The germline CDR1 and CDR2 sequences are SEHNR and FQNEAQ (reference sequence). V was pared by 5 bases and J by 8 bases, with 13 bases between. DNA of the CDR3: TGTGCCAGCAGCCCCGGACAGTACGATTCACCCCTCCACTTT. Residues: CASSPGQYDSPLHF.